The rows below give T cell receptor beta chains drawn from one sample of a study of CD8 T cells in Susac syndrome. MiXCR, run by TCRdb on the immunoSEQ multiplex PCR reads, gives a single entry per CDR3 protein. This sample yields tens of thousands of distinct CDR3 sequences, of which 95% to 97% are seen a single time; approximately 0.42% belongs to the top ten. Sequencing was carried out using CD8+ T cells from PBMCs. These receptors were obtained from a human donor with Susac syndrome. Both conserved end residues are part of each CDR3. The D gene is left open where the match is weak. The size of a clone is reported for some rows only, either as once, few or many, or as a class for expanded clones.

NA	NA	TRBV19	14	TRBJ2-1	TGTGCCAGTAGCGACCCGTCTGCCTACAATGAGCAGTTCTTC	CASSDPSAYNEQFF
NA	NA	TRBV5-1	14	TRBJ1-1	TGCGCCAGCAGCTACACGTCGTTGAACACTGAAGCTTTCTTT	CASSYTSLNTEAFF
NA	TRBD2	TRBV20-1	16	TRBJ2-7	TGCAGTGCTATCGGACTAGCGGGAGGGCCCTCCTACGAGCAGTACTTC	CSAIGLAGGPSYEQYF
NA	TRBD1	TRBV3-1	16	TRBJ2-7	TGTGCCAGCAGCCTCGGCCGGGACAGGGGCTCCTACGAGCAGTACTTC	CASSLGRDRGSYEQYF
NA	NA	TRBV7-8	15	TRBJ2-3	TGTGCCAGCAGCCAATGGGGGGACCCCACAGATACGCAGTATTTT	CASSQWGDPTDTQYF
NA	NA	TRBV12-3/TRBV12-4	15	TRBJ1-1	TGTGCCAGCAGTCCCTGGACGGGAGAAGGCACTGAAGCTTTCTTT	CASSPWTGEGTEAFF
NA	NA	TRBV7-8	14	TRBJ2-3	TGTGCCAGCAGCTTAGTACAGGGATGGGATACGCAGTATTTT	CASSLVQGWDTQYF
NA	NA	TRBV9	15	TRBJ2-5	TGTGCCAGCAGCGTAGAGGGACGCAGTTCGGGGACCCAGTACTTC	CASSVEGRSSGTQYF
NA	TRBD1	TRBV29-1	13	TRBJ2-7	TGCAGCGTAGAGACAGGGACCTCCTACGAGCAGTACTTC	CSVETGTSYEQYF
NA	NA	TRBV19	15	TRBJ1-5	TGTGCCAGTAGCCTTAGACAGGAGGTCAATCAGCCCCAGCATTTT	CASSLRQEVNQPQHF
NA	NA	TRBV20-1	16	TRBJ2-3	TGCAGTGCTAGAGGCGGGCTGCCTTTCGGGGCAGATACGCAGTATTTT	CSARGGLPFGADTQYF
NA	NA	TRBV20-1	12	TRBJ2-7	TGCAGTGAGAGTAGGTCCTACTACGAGCAGTACTTC	CSESRSYYEQYF
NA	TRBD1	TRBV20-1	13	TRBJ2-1	TGCAGTGCAGGGACAGAGAGCTACAATGAGCAGTTCTTC	CSAGTESYNEQFF
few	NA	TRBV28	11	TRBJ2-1	TGTGCCAGCAGTTTGGGGGGCGAGCAGTTCTTC	CASSLGGEQFF
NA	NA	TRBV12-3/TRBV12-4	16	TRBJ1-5	TGTGCCAGCAGTTCCGGAGAACAGCGGAGTAATCAGCCCCAGCATTTT	CASSSGEQRSNQPQHF
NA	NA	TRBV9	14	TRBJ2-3	TGTGCCAGCAGCGTGAGGCTGGGACCAGATACGCAGTATTTT	CASSVRLGPDTQYF
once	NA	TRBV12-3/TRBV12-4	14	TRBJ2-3	TGTGCCAGCAGCCATACAGGGAGCACAGATACGCAGTATTTT	CASSHTGSTDTQYF
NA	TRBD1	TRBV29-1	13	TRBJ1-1	TGCAGCGTTGCGGGACAGGTGAACACTGAAGCTTTCTTT	CSVAGQVNTEAFF
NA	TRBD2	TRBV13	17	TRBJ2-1	TGTGCCAGCAGTTTCCGTAGTAGCGGGAGTGGGTACAATGAGCAGTTCTTC	CASSFRSSGSGYNEQFF
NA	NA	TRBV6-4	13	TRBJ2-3	TGTGCCAGCAGTGCAACGGAGGCAGATACGCAGTATTTT	CASSATEADTQYF
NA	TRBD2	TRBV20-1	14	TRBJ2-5	TGCAGTGCTGGTCTAGCGGGAGAGGGAGAGACCCAGTACTTC	CSAGLAGEGETQYF
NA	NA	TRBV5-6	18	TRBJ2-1	TGTGCCAGCAGCTTGGGGGAAACTAGGCGCAGGCCTTACAATGAGCAGTTCTTC	CASSLGETRRRPYNEQFF